This record covers a single TCR beta chain. Its matching antigen is unknown. Focal radiation was given together with CTLA-4 blockade (ipilimumab) to patients with chemo-refractory metastatic non-small-cell lung cancer. Produced via immunoSEQ multiplex PCR; TCRdb's table is partial and in-frame only. This table has about 59,000 clones, 65% to 80% appearing once. These data belong to a study of radiotherapy plus CTLA-4 blockade in lung cancer. Study-level results: Once radiotherapy plus ipilimumab had been given, TCR clones derived from tumor expanded in blood.

Germline V gene lookup returns CDR1 MNHEY and CDR2 SVGAGI. CDR3 length: 15 residues. Trimming shortened V by 5 bases and J by 0 bases, and 10 bases separated the two germline ends. The rearrangement links TRBV6-5 to TRBJ1-4, with D possibly TRBD1 on 6 matching bases. The sequence derives from a human donor with non-small cell lung cancer whose response to radiotherapy plus ipilimumab could not be evaluated. The sequencing here drew on peripheral blood, taken from a patient treated with radiotherapy plus ipilimumab. CDR3 amino acids: CASSKTGATNEKLFF. The CDR3 DNA reads TGTGCCAGCAGTAAGACAGGCGCAACTAATGAAAAACTGTTTTTT.